The source of this T cell receptor beta chain is a study of T cell changes during pregnancy in multiple sclerosis. The CDR3 runs to 15 residues. Germline V gene sequence: CDR1 SEHNR, CDR2 FQNEAQ (reference sequence). V shed 1 base and J 4 bases; nucleotides not matched to a gene: 3. Using immunoSEQ multiplex PCR, the repertoire was profiled, and TCRdb retains in-frame clones only, with some absent. Of approximately 41,000 clones in the sample, approximately 94% were seen once. The sample was CD8+ T cells from peripheral blood mononuclear cells, taken in the third trimester of pregnancy. The sequence came from a female donor with multiple sclerosis, enrolled in a pregnancy study. V and J are TRBV7-9 and TRBJ1-5; the match to TRBD1 covers 8 bases. CDR3 sequence reads: CASSLGQGANQPQHF. DNA for the CDR3: TGTGCCAGCAGCTTAGGGCAGGGGGCAAATCAGCCCCAGCATTTT.